Following are 28 T cell receptor beta chains from one sample sequenced in a study of blood T cell repertoires in COVID-19. Sequencing was performed with immunoSEQ multiplex PCR; in TCRdb, only in-frame clones are kept and a portion is missing. The data hold roughly 250,000 clones, with around nine tenths observed a single time. Material: PBMCs or T cells enriched from blood (not recorded which). Receptors were obtained from a woman under 30 who had recovered from COVID-19.

This chain uses TRBV15 with TRBJ1-4; 11 nucleotides line up with TRBD1. After removal of 1 base from V and 7 bases from J, the junction contained 2 bases not matched to a gene. This CDR3 comprises 15 residues. Per the germline V gene, CDR1 is LNHNV and CDR2 is YYDKDF (reference sequence). Here the CDR3 reads CATSRGTGGLEKLFF. CDR3 nucleotides: TGTGCCACCAGCAGAGGGACAGGGGGCCTTGAAAAACTGTTTTTT.

V and J are TRBV7-2 and TRBJ1-2; 9 nucleotides match TRBD1. The CDR3 is made up of 16 amino acids. Germline V gives CDR1 SGHTA, CDR2 FQGNSA. Germline trimming cut 5 bases from V and 7 bases from J; bases unmatched to any gene: 14. The DNA for the CDR3 is TGTGCCAGCAGCCCAGGGGGGGATACAGGGGGCGTTGGCTACACCTTC. Its protein product is CASSPGGDTGGVGYTF.

The chain carries TRBV7-3 and TRBJ2-5; 9 bases align to TRBD2. This CDR3 is built from 16 residues. Germline V CDR1 and CDR2: SGHTA, FQGTGA. V gave up 2 bases and J gave up 5 bases; unmatched junction bases: 9. The DNA for the CDR3 is TGTGCCAGCAGCTTAGGGCCGCGGGGGGGCCTTGAGACCCAGTACTTC. It codes for CASSLGPRGGLETQYF.

The chain recombines TRBV7-9 with TRBJ1-1; the D gene is possibly TRBD1 (5 bases). The germline V gene has CDR1 SEHNR and CDR2 FQNEAQ (reference sequence). V dropped 4 bases and J dropped 1 base, with 13 bases sitting between them. This CDR3 has 15 residues. The CDR3 here is CASSSNRQWNTEAFF. The DNA for the CDR3 is TGTGCCAGCAGCTCAAACCGACAGTGGAACACTGAAGCTTTCTTT.

The V call is TRBV5-1, the J call TRBJ1-5; D is perhaps TRBD1 (5 bases). This CDR3 contains 15 residues. Trimming left V 0 bases short and J 6 bases short, with 13 bases between. CDR1 and CDR2 (germline): SGHRS, YFSETQ. The CDR3 protein is CASSLVGALSQPQHF. CDR3 bases: TGCGCCAGCAGCTTGGTAGGGGCTTTGAGTCAGCCCCAGCATTTT.

The rearrangement uses TRBV13 and TRBJ1-2; no clear D. The V and J ends lost 5 bases and 5 bases respectively, with 9 bases between them. This CDR3 comprises 12 residues. The germline V gene has CDR1 PRHDT and CDR2 FYEKMQ (reference sequence). The CDR3 nucleotides read TGTGCCAGCAGCCCTCTCGAGTATGGCTACACCTTC. This encodes CASSPLEYGYTF.

The chain combines TRBV20-1 with TRBJ2-3; 7 bases align to TRBD2. Unmatched junction bases numbered 8, after V lost 3 bases and J lost 2 bases. Germline CDR1 reads DFQATT; CDR2 reads SNEGSKA (reference sequence). The CDR3 has 15 amino acids. CDR3 in amino acids: CSASPSGTFTDTQYF. The CDR3 nucleotides read TGCAGTGCTAGTCCCAGCGGGACCTTCACAGATACGCAGTATTTT.

The rearrangement links TRBV19 to TRBJ1-6; no reliable D call. The CDR3 has 15 residues. Trimming left V 1 base short and J 8 bases short, with 12 bases between. Germline CDR1 reads LNHDA; CDR2 reads SQIVND (reference sequence). The CDR3 DNA sequence: TGTGCCAGTAGTATAGTAAACTCACGGGATTCACCCCTCCACTTT. Its translation is CASSIVNSRDSPLHF.

This clone was observed a single time. The rearrangement links TRBV5-8 to TRBJ1-2; D not certain. Germline assignment: CDR1 SGHTS and CDR2 YDEGEE. The CDR3 has 15 amino acids. V lost 0 bases, J lost 1 base, and 10 bases lay in between. The CDR3 nucleotides read TGTGCCAGCAGCTTGGTGTCAGTGAATAACTATGGCTACACCTTC. Protein sequence: CASSLVSVNNYGYTF.

The chain carries TRBV9 and TRBJ1-1; no firm D call. Germline CDR1 is SGDLS and CDR2 is YYNGEE. V lost 0 bases and J 12 bases, leaving 12 bases between the germline ends. There are 12 residues in the CDR3. The CDR3 DNA follows: TGTGCCAGCAGCGTAGAAGAGGGCCGAACTTTCTTT. Amino acid sequence: CASSVEEGRTFF.

The rearrangement joins TRBV6-5 to TRBJ1-5, with TRBD1 identical over 7 bases. Germline V gene lookup returns CDR1 MNHEY and CDR2 SVGAGI. The CDR3 loop spans 14 amino acids. The trim removed 6 bases at V and 7 bases at J, leaving 9 bases unmatched. The CDR3 nucleotides read TGTGCCAGCAGCCGGGACAGTCTGCGACAGCCCCAGCATTTT. Amino acid sequence: CASSRDSLRQPQHF.

The chain combines TRBV9 with TRBJ2-5, with TRBD2 matching over 13 bases. Germline V gene data show CDR1 as SGDLS and CDR2 as YYNGEE. V dropped 3 bases and J dropped 5; count of bases not matched to a gene: 4. This CDR3 has 15 amino acids. The CDR3 reads CASSAGLAGAETQYF. CDR3 sequence (DNA): TGTGCCAGCAGCGCCGGACTAGCGGGAGCGGAGACCCAGTACTTC. Full variable domain (remainder filled in from reference TRBV9 and TRBJ2-5): DSGVTQTPKHLITATGQRVTLRCSPRSGDLSVYWYQQSLDQGLQFLIQYYNGEERAKGNILERFSAQQFPDLHSELNLSSLELGDSALYFCASSAGLAGAETQYFGPGTRLLVL.

This chain connects TRBV6-5 to TRBJ1-1; 7 bases map to TRBD1. The V gene's germline CDR1 is MNHEY and CDR2 SVGAGI. V was pared by 2 bases and J by 10 bases, with 7 bases of the junction left unmatched. The CDR3 totals 13 residues. The CDR3 loop reads CASSYLRRGLAFF. The DNA of the CDR3 is TGTGCCAGCAGTTACCTAAGGAGGGGGCTAGCTTTCTTT.

V and J are TRBV5-1 and TRBJ2-3, with 11 bases matching TRBD2. V was clipped by 7 bases and J by 6 bases; unmatched bases: 4. The CDR3 covers 13 residues. Per the germline V gene, CDR1 is SGHRS and CDR2 is YFSETQ. CDR3 region: CASGTSGGDTQYF. CDR3 bases: TGCGCCAGCGGGACTAGCGGCGGGGATACGCAGTATTTT.

CDR3 protein: CASTDVWAGNTEAFF. CDR3 coding DNA: TGTGCCAGCACCGACGTATGGGCAGGGAACACTGAAGCTTTCTTT. This chain joins TRBV25-1 and TRBJ1-1; no reliable D call. Per germline, CDR1 MGHDK and CDR2 SYGVNS. V lost 7 bases and J 1 base, leaving 16 bases between the germline ends. This CDR3 is built from 15 residues.

CDR3 nucleotides: TGTGCCAGCAGTTTGATGGGGGCGAATGGCTACACCTTC. It yields the protein CASSLMGANGYTF. The rearrangement uses TRBV12-3 or TRBV12-4 and TRBJ1-2, with a tentative D call TRBD1 (6 bases). V lost 3 bases to trimming and J lost 6 bases, with 11 bases between them. The length of the CDR3 is 13 residues.

The DNA of the CDR3 is TGTGCCAGCAGCAGAGCGGGCCTTACCTACGAGCAGTACTTC. It translates to CASSRAGLTYEQYF. The chain couples TRBV6-5 to TRBJ2-7; TRBD2 might be the D (6 bases). Germline lookup yields CDR1 MNHEY and CDR2 SVGAGI. The CDR3 length is 14 residues. Trimming shortened V by 6 bases and J by 2 bases, and 14 bases separated the two germline ends.

This clone came up once. The chain combines TRBV4-3 with TRBJ2-7, with a possible D match to TRBD2 (5 bases). The CDR3 contains 15 residues. Germline V CDR1 and CDR2: LGHNA, YSLEER. With 0 bases removed from V and 3 bases from J, the gap between germline ends came to 12 bases. Written as DNA, the CDR3 is TGCGCCAGCAGCCAAGACCGGGAAAGAGACTACGAGCAGTACTTC. Amino acids: CASSQDRERDYEQYF.

The chain couples TRBV7-9 to TRBJ2-7; D ambiguous. The V end was cut by 1 base, the J end by 7 bases, with 5 bases between. CDR1 and CDR2 from the germline V gene are SEHNR and FQNEAQ (reference sequence). CDR3 size: 11 residues. CDR3 coding DNA: TGTGCCAGCAGCTTAGAGCGTGAGCAGTACTTC. Translated, it gives CASSLEREQYF.

The gene calls are TRBV6-6 and TRBJ2-7, with D perhaps matching TRBD1 (6 bases). The V end was cut by 4 bases, the J end by 1 base, with 14 bases between. Germline values: CDR1 MNHNY, CDR2 SVGAGI (reference sequence). The CDR3 covers 15 residues. This CDR3 is CASSLQGRESYEQYF. Written as DNA, the CDR3 is TGTGCCAGCAGTTTACAGGGTAGGGAATCCTACGAGCAGTACTTC.

This chain links TRBV12-3 or TRBV12-4 with TRBJ1-4, with D perhaps TRBD1 (6 bases). The CDR3 contains 13 residues. The V end lost 3 bases, the J end lost 8 bases, and 10 bases lay between the germline ends. The CDR3 DNA reads as TGTGCCAGCAGTTTTAGGGGGTACGAAAAACTGTTTTTT. Its translation is CASSFRGYEKLFF.

The chain links TRBV5-5 to TRBJ2-3, with D unresolved. Germline assignment: CDR1 SGHKS and CDR2 YYEKEE (reference sequence). V lost 0 bases and J lost 6, with 11 bases in between. The CDR3 totals 14 residues. CDR3 bases: TGTGCCAGCAGCTTGGCCGGTAAGCACGATACGCAGTATTTT. Encoded protein: CASSLAGKHDTQYF.

Written as DNA, the CDR3 is TGTGCCAGCAGTGAAGCGGGAGGGGTACATTCACCCCTCCACTTT. Its translation is CASSEAGGVHSPLHF. V gene TRBV6-1 combines with J gene TRBJ1-6; possibly TRBD1 for D (5 bases). The CDR3 contains 15 residues. Germline V CDR1 and CDR2: MNHNS, SASEGT. V was shortened by 0 bases and J by 8 bases, with 11 bases between the two germline ends.

The chain links TRBV28 to TRBJ2-5, with a weak D call TRBD2 (6 bases). V gave up 6 bases and J gave up 9 bases, with 17 bases separating them. Germline CDR1 is MDHEN and CDR2 is SYDVKM. CDR3 length equals 13 residues. CDR3 sequence (DNA): TGTGCCAGCAGCCCTGCCTCGGGGGAACCCCAGTACTTC. Its translation: CASSPASGEPQYF.

Concerning this clone itself: Other nucleotide sequences in the sample specify the same CDR3. The J gene is TRBJ2-6, the V gene TRBV19; tentatively, D is TRBD1 (5 bases). Trimming removed 2 bases at V and 0 bases at J, with 5 bases between. Per the germline V gene, CDR1 is LNHDA and CDR2 is SQIVND (reference sequence). The CDR3 contains 15 residues. The CDR3 nucleotides are TGTGCCAGTAGTATAAGGGGCTCTGGGGCCAACGTCCTGACTTTC. Protein sequence: CASSIRGSGANVLTF. Complete variable domain (other parts from reference TRBV19 and TRBJ2-6): DGGITQSPKYLFRKEGQNVTLSCEQNLNHDAMYWYRQDPGQGLRLIYYSQIVNDFQKGDIAEGYSVSREKKESFPLTVTSAQKNPTAFYLCASSIRGSGANVLTFGAGSRLTVL.

The chain uses TRBV7-3 and TRBJ2-2; D not resolved. Looked up from germline, CDR1 is SGHTA and CDR2 is FQGTGA. CDR3 length equals 14 residues. The V gene lost 4 bases and the J gene lost 5 bases, with 11 bases spanning the gap. The chain's CDR3 is CASSSVHATGELFF. The CDR3 coding sequence is TGTGCCAGCAGCTCAGTACACGCTACCGGGGAGCTGTTTTTT. Full variable domain (remainder filled in from reference TRBV7-3 and TRBJ2-2): GAGVSQTPSNKVTEKGKYVELRCDPISGHTALYWYRQSLGQGPEFLIYFQGTGAADDSGLPNDRFFAVRPEGSVSTLKIQRTERGDSAVYLCASSSVHATGELFFGEGSRLTVL.

The chain joins TRBV4-1 to TRBJ2-2; D is unclear. The V and J ends lost 5 bases and 3 bases respectively, with 19 bases between them. This CDR3 is built from 17 residues. The germline V gene encodes CDR1 MGHRA and CDR2 YSYEKL. The DNA of the CDR3 is TGCGCCAGCAGCGCGTCTTCTAGTGCCGCGGACACCGGGGAGCTGTTTTTT. Residues: CASSASSSAADTGELFF.

The chain couples TRBV3-1 (or the pseudogene TRBV3-2) to TRBJ2-1; 7 positions agree with TRBD2. The ends lost 4 bases at V and 5 bases at J; junction bases unmatched: 17. The CDR3 is 18 amino acids. From germline, CDR1 is LGHDT and CDR2 YNNKEL (reference sequence). CDR3 sequence: CASSLRIQGGREDNEQFF. CDR3 nucleotide sequence: TGTGCCAGCAGCCTACGAATACAAGGAGGACGGGAGGACAATGAGCAGTTCTTC.